This T cell receptor beta chain was identified in a study of metastatic and nonmetastatic thyroid tumors. None of the patients had undergone any treatment ahead of thyroid surgery. This clone occurred many times. The CDR3 contains 14 residues. Trimming took off 2 bases at V and 1 base at J, with 8 bases between the two ends. CDR1 is SEHNR and CDR2 is FQNEAQ in the germline V gene (reference sequence). Through MiXCR, TCRdb re-clonotyped the PCR reads. The sample consists of 45,000 or so clones, approximately 15% of them appearing once. The sample taken for sequencing was blood. This chain uses TRBV7-9 with TRBJ1-1; D is possibly TRBD1 (5 bases). The receptor comes from a female donor with papillary thyroid cancer or a benign thyroid nodule (not recorded which). Some clones in this sample may be carry-over from other donors' samples. The CDR3 DNA reads TGTGCCAGCAGCTTATTGGGGGAGAACACTGAAGCTTTCTTT. It yields the protein CASSLLGENTEAFF.